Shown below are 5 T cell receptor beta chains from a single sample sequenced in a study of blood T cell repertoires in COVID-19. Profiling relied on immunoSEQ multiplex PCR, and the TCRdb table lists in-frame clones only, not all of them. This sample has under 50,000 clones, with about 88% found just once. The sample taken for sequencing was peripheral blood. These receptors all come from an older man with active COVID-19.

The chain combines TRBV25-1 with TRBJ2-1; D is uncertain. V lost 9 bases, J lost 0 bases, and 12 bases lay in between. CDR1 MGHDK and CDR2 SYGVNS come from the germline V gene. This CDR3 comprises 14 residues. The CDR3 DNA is TGTGCCAGGGTCCTCCTGAGCTCCTACAATGAGCAGTTCTTC. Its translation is CARVLLSSYNEQFF.

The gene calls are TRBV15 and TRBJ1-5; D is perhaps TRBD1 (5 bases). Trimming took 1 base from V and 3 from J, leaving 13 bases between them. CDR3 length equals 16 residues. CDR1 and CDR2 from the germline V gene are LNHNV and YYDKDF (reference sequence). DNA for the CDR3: TGTGCCACCAGCAGAGGTGCAGGGTCCCACAATCAGCCCCAGCATTTT. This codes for CATSRGAGSHNQPQHF.

CDR3 sequence: CASSLRGGGNQPQHF. CDR3 nucleotide sequence: TGTGCCAGCAGCTTACGCGGGGGTGGGAATCAGCCCCAGCATTTT. The gene calls are TRBV7-2 and TRBJ1-5, with a tentative D call TRBD1 (5 bases). This CDR3 has 15 amino acids. Germline CDR1 reads SGHTA; CDR2 reads FQGNSA. V dropped 2 bases and J dropped 4 bases, with 12 bases sitting between them.

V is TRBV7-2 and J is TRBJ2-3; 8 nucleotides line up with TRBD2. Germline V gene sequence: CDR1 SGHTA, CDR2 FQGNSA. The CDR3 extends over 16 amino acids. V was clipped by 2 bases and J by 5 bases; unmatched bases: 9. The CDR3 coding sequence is TGTGCCAGCAGCTTACCTAGGGCGGGGGGAGTAGATACGCAGTATTTT. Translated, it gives CASSLPRAGGVDTQYF.

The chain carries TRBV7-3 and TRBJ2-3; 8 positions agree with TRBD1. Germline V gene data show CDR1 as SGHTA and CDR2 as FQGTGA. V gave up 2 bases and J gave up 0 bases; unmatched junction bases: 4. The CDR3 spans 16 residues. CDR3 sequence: CASSLDRGPSTDTQYF. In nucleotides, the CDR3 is TGTGCCAGCAGCTTAGACAGGGGTCCTAGCACAGATACGCAGTATTTT.